Listed here are 10 T cell receptor beta chains from one sample, sequenced in a study of T-cell reconstitution after alpha-beta-depleted transplantation in children. Researchers prepared the TCRbeta library using unique molecular identifiers, the study reports. TCRdb ran MiXCR on the PCR reads and lists one entry per CDR3 protein. Seen here are around 400,000 distinct CDR3 sequences, roughly 20% observed once, and the top ten hold 3.8%. The sample in question was PBMCs from the stem cell graft donor, obtained from the stem cell graft. These TCRs come from a human donor who donated a stem cell graft to a child with acute myeloid leukemia.

In this sample, this clonotype turned up a few times. The chain has TRBV27 and TRBJ2-7; 15 bases line up with TRBD2. J gave up 1 base and V 5 bases, and 6 bases lay outside the gene matches. The CDR3 contains 17 residues. Germline CDR1 MNHEY, CDR2 SMNVEV (reference sequence). The CDR3: CASSPGLAGGRSYEQYF. CDR3 in DNA: TGTGCCAGCAGTCCCGGACTAGCGGGAGGGAGGTCCTACGAGCAGTACTTC.

About this clonotype itself: A much larger clone lies one base from this, so it may be a read error. This chain links TRBV6-1 with TRBJ2-7; TRBD2 might be the D (5 bases). The germline V and J ends were trimmed by 6 bases and 2 bases, with 14 bases remaining between them. CDR3 length: 14 residues. Germline CDR1 MNHNS, CDR2 SASEGT. CDR3 bases: TGTGCCAGCAGGTTTCCGGACGGGACCTACGAGCAGTACTTC. This translates into CASRFPDGTYEQYF.

At least ten counts were recorded for this clonotype. The chain recombines TRBV20-1 with TRBJ2-1; D tentatively fits TRBD1 or TRBD2 (5 bases each). Germline CDR1 and CDR2: DFQATT and SNEGSKA (reference sequence). The CDR3 totals 11 residues. Trimming left V 2 bases short and J 9 bases short, with 8 bases between. CDR3 DNA sequence: TGCAGTGCTAGAACTAGGGGTGAGCAGTTCTTC. Protein product: CSARTRGEQFF.

The chain has TRBV7-9 and TRBJ2-5; 11 bases are a match to TRBD2. The CDR3 covers 17 residues. Germline loops: CDR1 SEHNR, CDR2 FQNEAQ (reference sequence). The J segment lost 1 base and the V segment lost 5 bases, leaving 9 bases of the junction unmatched. In nucleotides, the CDR3 is TGTGCCAGCAGCACCGGGACTAGCGGTGCCTTCCAAGAGACCCAGTACTTC. Translating gives CASSTGTSGAFQETQYF.

This clonotype was seen a single time. The CDR3 bases are TGCGCCAGCTCCCCGGGACTAGCGGTTGGCCCGGTCTACGAGCAGTACTTC. Residues: CASSPGLAVGPVYEQYF. This sequence joins TRBV5-1 and TRBJ2-7, with 11 bases lining up with TRBD2. V gave up 7 bases and J gave up 3 bases; unmatched junction bases: 15. This CDR3 is built from 17 residues. Per germline, CDR1 SGHRS and CDR2 YFSETQ.

The V and J genes are TRBV7-9 and TRBJ2-3; D is ambiguous. Germline CDR1 is SEHNR and CDR2 is FQNEAQ (reference sequence). This CDR3 comprises 12 residues. The V and J ends lost 2 bases and 6 bases respectively, with 6 bases between them. This CDR3 reads CASSLIVDTQYF. The CDR3 nucleotides are TGTGCCAGCAGCTTAATTGTCGATACGCAGTATTTT. The full variable domain, rest sourced from reference TRBV7-9 and TRBJ2-3, is DTGVSQNPRHKITKRGQNVTFRCDPISEHNRLYWYRQTLGQGPEFLTYFQNEAQLEKSRLLSDRFSAERPKGSFSTLEIQRTEQGDSAMYLCASSLIVDTQYFGPGTRLTVL.

The chain links TRBV27 to TRBJ1-1, with D possibly matching TRBD1 (6 bases). Germline assignment: CDR1 MNHEY and CDR2 SMNVEV (reference sequence). Trimming pared 7 bases from V and 6 bases from J, leaving 15 bases between. This CDR3 spans 13 amino acids. CDR3 protein: CASTRQGTSEAFF. CDR3 DNA: TGTGCCAGCACCCGTCAGGGGACCTCTGAAGCTTTCTTT.

The chain is built from TRBV4-1 and TRBJ1-4; maybe TRBD1 (5 bases). V was clipped by 2 bases and J by 0 bases, with 13 bases between them. The CDR3 loop spans 17 amino acids. Germline CDR1 reads MGHRA; CDR2 reads YSYEKL. The CDR3 DNA sequence: TGCGCCAGCAGCCAATACCGGGACCTATCAACTAATGAAAAACTGTTTTTT. This gives the protein CASSQYRDLSTNEKLFF.

This sequence joins TRBV2 and TRBJ2-1, with 9 bases that match TRBD2. J lost 0 bases, V lost 10 bases, and 4 bases had no gene match. CDR3 length: 14 residues. In germline, CDR1 is SNHLY, CDR2 FYNNEI. CDR3 sequence: CATLAGVSYNEQFF. The CDR3 DNA reads TGTGCCACCTTAGCGGGAGTCTCCTACAATGAGCAGTTCTTC. Drawing the rest from reference TRBV2 and TRBJ2-1, the complete variable domain is EPEVTQTPSHQVTQMGQEVILRCVPISNHLYFYWYRQILGQKVEFLVSFYNNEISEKSEIFDDQFSVERPDGSNFTLKIRSTKLEDSAMYFCATLAGVSYNEQFFGPGTRLTVL.

This clonotype has a count of ten or more. The rearrangement uses TRBV3-1 and TRBJ2-1; 7 nucleotides agree with TRBD1. CDR3 length: 13 amino acids. J gave up 7 bases and V 4 bases, and 4 bases lay outside the gene matches. The germline V gene has CDR1 LGHDT and CDR2 YNNKEL (reference sequence). DNA of the CDR3: TGTGCCAGCAGCCCGAACAGGGGAAATGAGCAGTTCTTC. Protein product: CASSPNRGNEQFF.